What follows are 22 T cell receptor beta chains derived from one specimen sequenced in a study of blood T cell repertoires in COVID-19 (dated by TCRdb to 2018 to 2020). The library was prepared using the immunoSEQ multiplex PCR assay. TCRdb stores this immuneACCESS table with in-frame sequences only. Part of the clones is absent; in the studies checked, under half of the shortfall reflects unresolved V genes, and no reason is known for the rest. For this sample the table gives about 98,000 clones, of which roughly 92% were detected only once. The ten largest clones take up less than 2% of the sample. Input material: peripheral blood. These receptors all come from a woman between 50 and 59 years old with COVID-19, enrolled during active disease.

The chain carries TRBV7-9 and TRBJ2-1; 8 bases fit TRBD2. Germline CDR1 reads SEHNR; CDR2 reads FQNEAQ (reference sequence). The CDR3 totals 12 residues. CDR3 DNA: TGTGCTAAGCTAAGTAGCGGGGATGAGCAGTTCTTC. Translation: CAKLSSGDEQFF.

The chain recombines TRBV5-4 with TRBJ1-1, with 8 nucleotides matching TRBD1. The germline gives CDR1 SGHNT, CDR2 YYREEE (reference sequence). V lost 4 bases, J lost 3 bases, and 2 bases stayed unmatched. The CDR3 runs to 13 residues. CDR3: CASSETGDTEAFF. In nucleotides, the CDR3 is TGTGCCAGCAGCGAGACAGGGGACACTGAAGCTTTCTTT.

This chain joins TRBV5-8 and TRBJ1-4; 8 nucleotides agree with TRBD1. The CDR3 extends over 16 amino acids. J was trimmed by 3 bases and V by 4 bases; bases with no gene match: 8. CDR1 and CDR2 from the germline V gene are SGHTS and YDEGEE. This chain's CDR3 is CASSTVDRGPNEKLFF. The CDR3 DNA is TGTGCCAGCAGCACCGTTGACAGGGGCCCTAATGAAAAACTGTTTTTT.

The chain has TRBV2 and TRBJ1-1; the match to TRBD1 covers 8 bases. The CDR3 loop spans 16 amino acids. Germline trimming cut 5 bases from V and 3 bases from J; bases unmatched to any gene: 11. The V gene's germline CDR1 is SNHLY and CDR2 FYNNEI. The CDR3 DNA is TGTGCCAGCAGTCTTGGACAGGGCGTCCCCCACACTGAAGCTTTCTTT. Translation: CASSLGQGVPHTEAFF.

The V call is TRBV4-3, the J call TRBJ2-2; 8 bases are shared with TRBD2. The ends lost 0 bases at V and 2 bases at J; junction bases unmatched: 5. CDR3 length equals 17 residues. Germline lookup yields CDR1 LGHNA and CDR2 YSLEER. The CDR3 region has the DNA TGCGCCAGCAGCCAAGAAGTGCGGGGGGTCAACACCGGGGAGCTGTTTTTT. Translation: CASSQEVRGVNTGELFF.

The rearrangement uses TRBV27 and TRBJ1-2; D is unresolved. CDR1 MNHEY and CDR2 SMNVEV come from the germline V gene (reference sequence). The CDR3 loop spans 13 amino acids. Trimming took off 6 bases at V and 4 bases at J, with 12 bases between the two ends. The CDR3 protein is CASSDSRLYGYTF. CDR3 bases: TGTGCCAGCAGCGATTCCAGACTCTATGGCTACACCTTC.

The rearrangement joins TRBV30 to TRBJ2-5; TRBD2 is a possible D gene (5 bases). The CDR3 is made up of 13 amino acids. Germline CDR1 GTSNPN, CDR2 SVGIG (reference sequence). V lost 2 bases to trimming and J lost 7 bases, with 14 bases between them. CDR3 sequence (DNA): TGTGCCTGGAGTACCACAGAGGGTCGGACCCAGTACTTC. It is translated as CAWSTTEGRTQYF. Together with reference TRBV30 and TRBJ2-5, the CDR3 gives the full variable domain: SQTIHQWPATLVQPVGSPLSLECTVEGTSNPNLYWYRQAAGRGLQLLFYSVGIGQISSEVPQNLSASRPQDRQFILSSKKLLLSDSGFYLCAWSTTEGRTQYFGPGTRLLVL.

The chain is built from TRBV5-1 and TRBJ2-1; 7 bases are shared with TRBD2. J was trimmed by 2 bases and V by 4 bases; bases with no gene match: 6. The CDR3 is made up of 15 amino acids. Germline V CDR1 and CDR2: SGHRS, YFSETQ. CDR3 sequence: CASSPAGDPYNEQFF. The CDR3 DNA is TGCGCCAGCAGCCCTGCGGGGGACCCCTACAATGAGCAGTTCTTC.

The rearrangement joins TRBV5-1 to TRBJ1-5, with D unclear. CDR3 length equals 15 residues. Trimming shortened V by 0 bases and J by 1 base, and 8 bases separated the two germline ends. Per the germline V gene, CDR1 is SGHRS and CDR2 is YFSETQ. CDR3 sequence: CASSLEAGSNQPQHF. In DNA, the CDR3 is TGCGCCAGCAGCTTGGAGGCGGGGAGCAATCAGCCCCAGCATTTT.

The CDR3 loop is CASTPRANTEAFF. For the CDR3, the DNA is TGTGCCAGCACCCCCAGGGCGAACACTGAAGCTTTCTTT. The J gene is TRBJ1-1, the V gene TRBV7-2; TRBD1 is a possible D gene (5 bases). Germline CDR1 reads SGHTA; CDR2 reads FQGNSA. V lost 7 bases and J 1 base, leaving 10 bases between the germline ends. This CDR3 has 13 amino acids.

The chain has TRBV7-8 and TRBJ2-7; tentative D call: TRBD1 (7 bases). In germline, CDR1 is SGHVS, CDR2 FQNEAQ. CDR3 length: 16 residues. V lost 2 bases and J 3 bases, leaving 17 bases between the germline ends. CDR3 coding DNA: TGTGCCAGCAGCTTAAAATCAGGTCAGGGGGGCTACGAGCAGTACGTC. It encodes CASSLKSGQGGYEQYV.

This chain uses TRBV25-1 with TRBJ1-4, with 7 bases matching TRBD1. V dropped 2 bases and J dropped 5; count of bases not matched to a gene: 8. The CDR3 extends over 16 amino acids. Germline CDR1 is MGHDK and CDR2 is SYGVNS. The CDR3 DNA reads TGTGCCAGCAGTGAAGGCCAGGACAGGCCGAATGAAAAACTGTTTTTT. Amino acids: CASSEGQDRPNEKLFF. Based on the CDR3 plus reference TRBV25-1 and TRBJ1-4, the full variable domain is EADIYQTPRYLVIGTGKKITLECSQTMGHDKMYWYQQDPGMELHLIHYSYGVNSTEKGDLSSESTVSRIRTEHFPLTLESARPSHTSQYLCASSEGQDRPNEKLFFGSGTQLSVL.

The V gene is TRBV5-1, the J gene TRBJ2-7; D not certain. Per the germline V gene, CDR1 is SGHRS and CDR2 is YFSETQ. This CDR3 spans 17 amino acids. Trimming took off 1 base at V and 2 bases at J, with 19 bases between the two ends. The chain's CDR3 is CASSLQASTLSAYEQYF. DNA of the CDR3: TGCGCCAGCAGCTTGCAGGCCTCCACCTTAAGTGCCTACGAGCAGTACTTC.

The chain combines TRBV6-1 with TRBJ1-1; weak D call: TRBD1 (6 bases). CDR3 length: 14 amino acids. Trimming cost V 1 base and J 7 bases, with 13 bases left between them. CDR1 and CDR2 (germline): MNHNS, SASEGT. CDR3 sequence: CASSEEQGRDEAFF. CDR3 nucleotides: TGTGCCAGCAGTGAAGAGCAGGGGAGAGATGAAGCTTTCTTT.

The chain links TRBV29-1 to TRBJ1-5; no clear D gene. Trimming pared 4 bases from V and 1 base from J, leaving 11 bases between. CDR3 length equals 14 residues. Per germline, CDR1 SQVTM and CDR2 ANQGSEA. CDR3 nucleotide sequence: TGCAGCGTTGCTTACCTAGGCAGCAATCAGCCCCAGCATTTT. As protein: CSVAYLGSNQPQHF.

The CDR3 DNA follows: TGTGCCAGTAACCCTGGGAGGGTTCTAACTGAAGCTTTCTTT. Translated, it gives CASNPGRVLTEAFF. The chain recombines TRBV19 with TRBJ1-1; D remains ambiguous. Germline CDR1 reads LNHDA; CDR2 reads SQIVND (reference sequence). The length of the CDR3 is 14 residues. V shed 7 bases and J shed 5 bases, with 17 bases lying between them.

V and J are TRBV6-5 and TRBJ1-5; D is possibly TRBD1 (5 bases). From germline, CDR1 is MNHEY and CDR2 SVGAGI. The CDR3 has 15 residues. Trimming removed 0 bases at V and 7 bases at J, with 13 bases between. The CDR3 DNA sequence: TGTGCCAGCAGTTACTCGGTGGGGGGAGGGCAGCCCCAGCATTTT. It is translated as CASSYSVGGGQPQHF.

V usage is TRBV2 and J usage is TRBJ1-4; D possibly corresponds to TRBD1 (5 bases). The germline V and J ends were trimmed by 4 bases and 4 bases, with 13 bases remaining between them. CDR1 and CDR2 (germline): SNHLY, FYNNEI. CDR3 length: 15 amino acids. The CDR3 DNA reads as TGTGCCAGCAGTGGGTTCAGGGTCCTTAATGAAAAACTGTTTTTT. It specifies CASSGFRVLNEKLFF.

The chain joins TRBV6-5 to TRBJ1-5, with D uncertain. Trimming took 6 bases from V and 6 from J, leaving 12 bases between them. The CDR3 is 13 residues long. Germline CDR1 reads MNHEY; CDR2 reads SVGAGI. The CDR3 is CASRHDISQPQHF. CDR3 DNA: TGTGCCAGCAGACACGACATTTCTCAGCCCCAGCATTTT.

The chain couples TRBV19 to TRBJ2-5; D may be TRBD1 (6 bases). The CDR3 is 15 residues long. V dropped 3 bases and J dropped 5 bases, with 16 bases sitting between them. The V gene's germline CDR1 is LNHDA and CDR2 SQIVND (reference sequence). In nucleotides, the CDR3 is TGTGCCAGTAGTATCTCCCCAACAGGGCGGGAGACCCAGTACTTC. Translation gives CASSISPTGRETQYF.

On this clone: Other DNA sequences in the same sample also yield this CDR3. The chain uses TRBV2 and TRBJ1-4, with TRBD1 identical over 10 bases. The trim removed 3 bases at V and 5 bases at J, leaving 3 bases unmatched. CDR1 SNHLY and CDR2 FYNNEI come from the germline V gene. The CDR3 is 15 amino acids. In DNA, the CDR3 is TGTGCCAGCAGTGAGACAGGGGGCCGGAATGAAAAACTGTTTTTT. It specifies CASSETGGRNEKLFF.

The CDR3 reads CASSHSYTF. In DNA, the CDR3 is TGTGCCAGCAGTCACTCCTACACCTTC. The chain couples TRBV12-3 or TRBV12-4 to TRBJ1-2; no reliable D call. V was clipped by 5 bases and J by 10 bases, with 5 bases between them. The CDR3 runs to 9 residues.